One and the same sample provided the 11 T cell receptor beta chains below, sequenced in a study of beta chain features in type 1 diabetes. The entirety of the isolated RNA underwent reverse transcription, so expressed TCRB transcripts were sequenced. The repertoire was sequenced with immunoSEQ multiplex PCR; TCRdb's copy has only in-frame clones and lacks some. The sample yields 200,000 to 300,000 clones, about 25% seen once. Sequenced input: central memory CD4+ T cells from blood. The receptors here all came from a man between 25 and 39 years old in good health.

CDR3 loop: CASSLTQALDNEQFF. CDR3 DNA: TGTGCCAGCAGCTTGACACAGGCATTGGACAATGAGCAGTTCTTC. The gene calls are TRBV5-6 and TRBJ2-1, with D maybe TRBD1 (5 bases). The CDR3 has 15 amino acids. Germline V gene sequence: CDR1 SGHDT, CDR2 YYEEEE. Trimming stripped 1 base from V and 5 bases from J, with 13 bases between.

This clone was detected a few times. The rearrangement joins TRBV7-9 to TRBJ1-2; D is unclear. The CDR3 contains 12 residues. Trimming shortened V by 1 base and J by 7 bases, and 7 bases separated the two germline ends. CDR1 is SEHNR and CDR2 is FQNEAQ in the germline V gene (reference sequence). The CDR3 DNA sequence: TGTGCCAGCAGCTTAGGGATTGGTGGCTACACCTTC. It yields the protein CASSLGIGGYTF.

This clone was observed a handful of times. The CDR3 DNA reads as TGTGCCAGCAGCCCCATCCGGCGGGGGGGCAAGTCGGGAGATACGCAGTATTTT. It encodes CASSPIRRGGKSGDTQYF. V gene TRBV7-2 combines with J gene TRBJ2-3; TRBD2 agrees at 9 bases. In germline, CDR1 is SGHTA, CDR2 FQGNSA. The CDR3 extends over 18 amino acids. V gave up 5 bases and J gave up 5 bases; unmatched junction bases: 17.

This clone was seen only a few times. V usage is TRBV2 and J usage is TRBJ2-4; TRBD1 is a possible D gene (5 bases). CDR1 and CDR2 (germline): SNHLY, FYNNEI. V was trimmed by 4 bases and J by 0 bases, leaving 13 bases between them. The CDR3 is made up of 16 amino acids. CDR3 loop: CASSGSRGRAKNIQYF. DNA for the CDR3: TGTGCCAGCAGTGGATCTAGGGGAAGAGCCAAAAACATTCAGTACTTC.

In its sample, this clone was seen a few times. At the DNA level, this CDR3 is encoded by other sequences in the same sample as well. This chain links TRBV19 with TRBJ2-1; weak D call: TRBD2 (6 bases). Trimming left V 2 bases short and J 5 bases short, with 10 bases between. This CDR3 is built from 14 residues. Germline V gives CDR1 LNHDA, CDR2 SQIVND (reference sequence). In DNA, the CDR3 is TGTGCCAGTAGTATACGCGGGACCGACAATGAGCAGTTCTTC. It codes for CASSIRGTDNEQFF.

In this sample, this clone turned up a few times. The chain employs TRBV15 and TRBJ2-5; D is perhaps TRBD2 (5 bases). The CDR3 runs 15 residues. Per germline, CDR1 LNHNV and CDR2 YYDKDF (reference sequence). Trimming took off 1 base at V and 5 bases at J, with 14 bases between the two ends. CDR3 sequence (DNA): TGTGCCACCAGCAGAGGACGGGAAGTTAGGGAGACCCAGTACTTC. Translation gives CATSRGREVRETQYF.

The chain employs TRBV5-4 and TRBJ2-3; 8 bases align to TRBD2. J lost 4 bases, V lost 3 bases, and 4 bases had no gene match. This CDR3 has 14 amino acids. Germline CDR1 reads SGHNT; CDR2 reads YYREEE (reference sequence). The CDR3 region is CASSSGTRPDTQYF. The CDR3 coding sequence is TGTGCCAGCAGCTCCGGGACTAGACCAGATACGCAGTATTTT. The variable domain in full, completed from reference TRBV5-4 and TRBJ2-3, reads ETGVTQSPTHLIKTRGQQVTLRCSSQSGHNTVSWYQQALGQGPQFIFQYYREEENGRGNFPPRFSGLQFPNYSSELNVNALELDDSALYLCASSSGTRPDTQYFGPGTRLTVL.

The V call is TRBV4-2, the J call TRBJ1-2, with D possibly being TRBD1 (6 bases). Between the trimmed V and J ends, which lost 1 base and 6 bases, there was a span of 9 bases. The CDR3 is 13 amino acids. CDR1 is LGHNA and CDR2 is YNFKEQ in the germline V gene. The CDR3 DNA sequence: TGTGCCAGCAGCCAAGCCAGGGGCCATGGCTACACCTTC. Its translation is CASSQARGHGYTF.

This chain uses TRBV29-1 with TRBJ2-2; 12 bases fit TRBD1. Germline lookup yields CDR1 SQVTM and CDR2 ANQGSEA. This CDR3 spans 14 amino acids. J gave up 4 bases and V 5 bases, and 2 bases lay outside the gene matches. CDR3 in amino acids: CSVRDRGPTGELFF. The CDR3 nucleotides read TGCAGCGTTCGGGACAGGGGGCCCACCGGGGAGCTGTTTTTT.

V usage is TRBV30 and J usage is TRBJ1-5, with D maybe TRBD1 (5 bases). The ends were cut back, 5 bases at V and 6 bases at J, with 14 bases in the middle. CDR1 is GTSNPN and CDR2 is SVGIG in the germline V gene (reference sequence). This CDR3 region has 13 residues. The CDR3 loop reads CAWSLGVLQPQHF. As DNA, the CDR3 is TGTGCCTGGTCCTTAGGGGTACTTCAGCCCCAGCATTTT.

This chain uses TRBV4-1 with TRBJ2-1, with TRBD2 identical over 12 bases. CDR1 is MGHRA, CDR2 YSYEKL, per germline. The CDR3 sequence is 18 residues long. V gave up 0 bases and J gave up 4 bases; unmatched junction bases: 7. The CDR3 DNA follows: TGCGCCAGCAGCCAAGATGAGGCTAGCGGGGGGGTTTACAATGAGCAGTTCTTC. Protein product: CASSQDEASGGVYNEQFF.